This record looks at one T cell receptor (beta chain) sequence and its context. The data originate from a study of cytomegalovirus exposure and HLA in healthy donors. The length of the CDR3 is 14 residues. Germline CDR1 and CDR2: SQVTM and ANQGSEA. V was trimmed by 2 bases and J by 3 bases, leaving 10 bases between them. With 60 Vbeta and 13 Jbeta primers, the PCR was carried out. Repertoires were generated with immunoSEQ multiplex PCR, while TCRdb's copy carries only in-frame clones and drops some. The sample records approximately 54,000 clones, more than 70% being singletons. The sequenced material came from PBMCs. This chain uses TRBV29-1 with TRBJ2-2, with D possibly matching TRBD2 (5 bases). The receptor's source is a young woman in good health and CMV-seronegative. Written as DNA, the CDR3 is TGCAGCGTTGAATCCCGGGGAGACACCGGGGAGCTGTTTTTT. It is translated as CSVESRGDTGELFF.